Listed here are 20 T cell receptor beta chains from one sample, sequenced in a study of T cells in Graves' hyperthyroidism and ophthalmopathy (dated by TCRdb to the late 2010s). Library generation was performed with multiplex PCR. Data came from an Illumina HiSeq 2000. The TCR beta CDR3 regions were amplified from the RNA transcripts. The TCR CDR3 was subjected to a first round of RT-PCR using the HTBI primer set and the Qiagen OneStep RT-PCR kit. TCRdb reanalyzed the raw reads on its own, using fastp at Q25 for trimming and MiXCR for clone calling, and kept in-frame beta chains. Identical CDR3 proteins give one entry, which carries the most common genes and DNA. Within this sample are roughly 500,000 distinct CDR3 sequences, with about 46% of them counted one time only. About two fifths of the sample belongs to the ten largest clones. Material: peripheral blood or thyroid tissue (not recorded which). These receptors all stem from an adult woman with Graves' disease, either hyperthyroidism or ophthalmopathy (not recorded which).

CDR3 region: CASRSTGVSAPLHF. DNA for the CDR3: TGTGCCAGCAGGTCGACAGGGGTCAGTGCACCCCTCCACTTT. V usage is TRBV12-3 or TRBV12-4 and J usage is TRBJ1-6; 8 positions agree with TRBD1. The length of the CDR3 is 14 residues. Trimming removed 6 bases from V and 11 bases from J; junction bases left unmatched: 9.

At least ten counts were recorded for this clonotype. The chain's CDR3 is CSATSDRGRSNEKLFF. CDR3 sequence (DNA): TGCAGTGCTACCTCCGACAGGGGGCGAAGTAATGAAAAACTGTTTTTT. This chain uses TRBV20-1 with TRBJ1-4; 10 bases match TRBD1. Germline V CDR1 and CDR2: DFQATT, SNEGSKA (reference sequence). The CDR3 loop spans 16 amino acids. The J segment lost 4 bases and the V segment lost 4 bases, leaving 9 bases of the junction unmatched.

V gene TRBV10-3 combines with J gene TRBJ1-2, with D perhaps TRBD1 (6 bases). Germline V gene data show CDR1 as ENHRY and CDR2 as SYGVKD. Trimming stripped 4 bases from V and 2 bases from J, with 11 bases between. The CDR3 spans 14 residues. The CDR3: CAISAGAGNYGYTF. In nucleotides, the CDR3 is TGTGCCATCAGTGCGGGGGCGGGAAACTATGGCTACACCTTC.

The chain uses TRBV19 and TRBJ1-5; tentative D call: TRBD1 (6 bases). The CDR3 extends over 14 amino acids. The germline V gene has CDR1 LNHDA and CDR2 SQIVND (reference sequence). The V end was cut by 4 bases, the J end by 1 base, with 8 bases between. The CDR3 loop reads CASSTGQSNQPQHF. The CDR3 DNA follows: TGTGCCAGTAGTACCGGACAGAGCAATCAGCCCCAGCATTTT.

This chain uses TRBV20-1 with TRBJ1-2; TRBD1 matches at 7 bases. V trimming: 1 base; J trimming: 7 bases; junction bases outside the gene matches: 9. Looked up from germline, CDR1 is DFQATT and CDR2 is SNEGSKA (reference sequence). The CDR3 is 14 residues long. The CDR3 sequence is CSARGIRGRLGYTF. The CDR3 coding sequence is TGCAGTGCTAGAGGCATAAGGGGGCGTCTTGGCTACACCTTC.

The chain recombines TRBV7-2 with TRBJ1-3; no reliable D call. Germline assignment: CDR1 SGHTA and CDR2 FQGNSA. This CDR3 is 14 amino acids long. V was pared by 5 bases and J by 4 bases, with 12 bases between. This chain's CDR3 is CASSPWAVGNTIYF. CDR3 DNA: TGTGCCAGCAGCCCCTGGGCGGTAGGAAACACCATATATTTT. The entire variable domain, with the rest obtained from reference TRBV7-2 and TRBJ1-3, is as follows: GAGVSQSPSNKVTEKGKDVELRCDPISGHTALYWYRQSLGQGLEFLIYFQGNSAPDKSGLPSDRFSAERTGGSVSTLTIQRTQQEDSAVYLCASSPWAVGNTIYFGEGSWLTVV.

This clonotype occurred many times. In nucleotides, the CDR3 is TGTGCCAGCAGCCCCCAGGGGAGTAGCGGGAGGTCGACCCAGTACTTC. Translating it yields CASSPQGSSGRSTQYF. The rearrangement uses TRBV7-2 and TRBJ2-5; 10 positions match TRBD2. This CDR3 region has 16 residues. CDR1 SGHTA and CDR2 FQGNSA come from the germline V gene. J gave up 7 bases and V 5 bases, and 13 bases lay outside the gene matches.

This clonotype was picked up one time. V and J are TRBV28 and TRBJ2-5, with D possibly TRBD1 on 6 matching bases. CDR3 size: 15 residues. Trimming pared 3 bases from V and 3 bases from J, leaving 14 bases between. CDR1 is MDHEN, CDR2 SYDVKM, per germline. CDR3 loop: CASSLIGAGEETQYF. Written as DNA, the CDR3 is TGTGCCAGCAGTTTGATAGGGGCAGGGGAAGAGACCCAGTACTTC.

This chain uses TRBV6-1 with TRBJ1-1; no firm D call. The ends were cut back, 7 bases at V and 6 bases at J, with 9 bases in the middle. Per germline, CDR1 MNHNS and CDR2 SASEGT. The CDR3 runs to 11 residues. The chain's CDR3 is CASKILSEAFF. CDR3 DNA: TGTGCCAGCAAGATACTCTCTGAAGCTTTCTTT.

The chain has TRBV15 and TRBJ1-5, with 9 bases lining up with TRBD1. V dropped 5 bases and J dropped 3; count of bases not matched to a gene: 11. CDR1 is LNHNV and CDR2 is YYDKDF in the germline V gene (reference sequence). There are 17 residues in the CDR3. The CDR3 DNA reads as TGTGCCACCAGCCCTCACAGGGGACAGGGCCCCAATCAGCCCCAGCATTTT. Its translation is CATSPHRGQGPNQPQHF.

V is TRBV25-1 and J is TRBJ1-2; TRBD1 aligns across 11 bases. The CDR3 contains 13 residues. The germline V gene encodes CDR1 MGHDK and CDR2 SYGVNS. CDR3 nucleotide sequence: TGTGCTAGCGGACAGGGGGCCTGGTATGGCTACACCTTC. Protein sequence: CASGQGAWYGYTF.

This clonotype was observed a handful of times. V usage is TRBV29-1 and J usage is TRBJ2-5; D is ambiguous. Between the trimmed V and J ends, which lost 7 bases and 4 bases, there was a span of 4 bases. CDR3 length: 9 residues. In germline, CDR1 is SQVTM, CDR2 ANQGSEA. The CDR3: CSGRETQYF. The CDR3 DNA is TGCAGCGGGAGAGAGACCCAGTACTTC.

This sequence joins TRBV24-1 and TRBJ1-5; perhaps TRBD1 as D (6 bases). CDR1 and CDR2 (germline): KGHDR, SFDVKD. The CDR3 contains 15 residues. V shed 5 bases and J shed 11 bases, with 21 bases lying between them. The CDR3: CATSGGAGGHLSQHF. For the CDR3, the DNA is TGTGCCACCAGTGGGGGGGCAGGAGGCCACCTGTCCCAGCATTTT.

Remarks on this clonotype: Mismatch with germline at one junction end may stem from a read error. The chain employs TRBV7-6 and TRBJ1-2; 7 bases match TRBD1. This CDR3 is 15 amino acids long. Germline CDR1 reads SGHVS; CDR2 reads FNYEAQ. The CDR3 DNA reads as TGTGCTAGCAGCTTAGAGACAGGGAAGGTCTATGGCTACACCTTC. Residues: CASSLETGKVYGYTF. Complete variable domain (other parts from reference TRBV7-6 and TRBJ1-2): GAGVSQSPRYKVTKRGQDVALRCDPISGHVSLYWYRQALGQGPEFLTYFNYEAQQDKSGLPNDRFSAERPEGSISTLTIQRTEQRDSAMYRCASSLETGKVYGYTFGSGTRLTVV.

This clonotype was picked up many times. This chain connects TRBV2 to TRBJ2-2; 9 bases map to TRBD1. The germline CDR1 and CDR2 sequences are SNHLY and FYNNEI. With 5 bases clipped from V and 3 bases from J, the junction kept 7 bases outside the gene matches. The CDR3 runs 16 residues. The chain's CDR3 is CASSLDRGIYTGELFF. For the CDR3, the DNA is TGTGCCAGCAGTCTGGACAGGGGAATTTACACCGGGGAGCTGTTTTTT.

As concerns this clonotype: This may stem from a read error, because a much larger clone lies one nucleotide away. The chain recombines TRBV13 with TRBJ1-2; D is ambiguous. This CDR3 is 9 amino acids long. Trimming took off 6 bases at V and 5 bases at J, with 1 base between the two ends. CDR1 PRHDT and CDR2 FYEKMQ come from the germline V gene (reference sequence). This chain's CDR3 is CASSYGYTF. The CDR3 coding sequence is TGTGCCAGCAGTTATGGCTACACCTTC.

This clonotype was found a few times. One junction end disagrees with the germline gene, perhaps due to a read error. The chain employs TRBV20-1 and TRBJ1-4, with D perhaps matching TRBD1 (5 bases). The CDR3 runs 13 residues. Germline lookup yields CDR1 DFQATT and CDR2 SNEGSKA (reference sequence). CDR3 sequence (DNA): TGCAGTGCTAGCTCAGGGAGTTTTGGAAAATTGTTTTTT. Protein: CSASSGSFGKLFF.

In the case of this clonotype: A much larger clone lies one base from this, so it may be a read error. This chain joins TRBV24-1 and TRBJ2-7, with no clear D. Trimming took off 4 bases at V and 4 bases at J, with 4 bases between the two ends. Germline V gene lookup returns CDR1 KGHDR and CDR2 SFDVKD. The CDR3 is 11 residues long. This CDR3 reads CATSEGYEQYF. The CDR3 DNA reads TGTGCCACCAGTGAGGGTTACGAGCAGTACTTC.

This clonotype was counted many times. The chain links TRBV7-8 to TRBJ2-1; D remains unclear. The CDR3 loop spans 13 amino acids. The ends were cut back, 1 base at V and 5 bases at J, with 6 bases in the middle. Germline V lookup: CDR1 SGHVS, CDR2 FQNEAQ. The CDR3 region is CASSLDSNNEQFF. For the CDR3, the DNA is TGTGCCAGCAGCTTAGACTCGAACAATGAGCAGTTCTTC.

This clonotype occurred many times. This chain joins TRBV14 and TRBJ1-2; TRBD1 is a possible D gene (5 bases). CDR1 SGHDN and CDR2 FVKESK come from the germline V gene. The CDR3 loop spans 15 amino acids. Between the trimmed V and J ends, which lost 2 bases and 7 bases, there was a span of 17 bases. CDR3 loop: CASSQWGRLLGGYTF. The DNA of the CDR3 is TGTGCCAGCAGCCAATGGGGCCGGTTGTTGGGTGGCTACACCTTC.